The T cell receptor (beta chain) described here comes from a study of Ad26.COV2.S vaccination and SARS-CoV-2 variants. The V gene's germline CDR1 is LNHDA and CDR2 SQIVND (reference sequence). The CDR3 contains 16 residues. The ends were cut back, 0 bases at V and 8 bases at J, with 19 bases in the middle. Profiled with immunoSEQ multiplex PCR; TCRdb holds only in-frame clones, not every one. The data hold under 400,000 clones, with around nine tenths observed a single time. Treatment described: about 20 received Ad26.COV2.S at low or high dose, single or two shots; five or six received placebo; per-sample allocation not given. The study sampled participants on day 63 after the first vaccine or placebo injection.

This TCR derives from a person between 18 and 60 years old who received the Ad26.COV2.S COVID-19 vaccine or a placebo. The sample was peripheral blood, taken in a trial of Ad26.COV2.S vaccine versus placebo. The genes are TRBV19 and TRBJ1-2; D uncertain. CDR3 DNA: TGTGCCAGTAGTATAGATCTCGTGTTTATAATGGAAGGCTACACCTTC. Translation gives CASSIDLVFIMEGYTF.